This T cell receptor (beta chain) derives from a study of radiation and T cells in renal cell carcinoma. The assay was immunoSEQ multiplex PCR, and TCRdb's table has in-frame clones only and misses some. The table records roughly 64,000 clones, over 60% of them present only once. The ends were cut back, 8 bases at V and 5 bases at J, with 16 bases in the middle. The CDR3 has 14 residues. CDR1 and CDR2 (germline): LNHDA, SQIVND (reference sequence). This clone was detected once. The antigen is not known. Time point denoted: blood 4 weeks post-SBRT, at nephrectomy. Treatment meaning: 15 Gy SBRT to primary tumor, nephrectomy 4 weeks later. Nephrectomy followed 15 Gy stereotactic body radiation by 4 weeks. Broader study findings: From baseline, blood top tumor clonotypes peaked at 2 weeks post-radiation. No pretreatment tumor biopsies were available for baseline clonotypes.

This sequence was found in a man aged 55 to 70 with renal cell carcinoma. The chain employs TRBV19 and TRBJ2-1, with D possibly being TRBD1 (5 bases). Sequencing was performed on blood, taken from a patient whose treatment included radiotherapy and nephrectomy. CDR3: CASAVWGVNNEQFF. CDR3 DNA: TGTGCCAGTGCCGTTTGGGGCGTAAACAATGAGCAGTTCTTC.